What follows are 18 T cell receptor beta chains derived from one specimen sequenced in a study of shared clonotypes between healthy human individuals. Assay used: immunoSEQ multiplex PCR; TCRdb lists only in-frame clones, some missing. The table includes nearly 1,000,000 clones, approximately 80% detected once. The sample comprised memory CD4+ T cells sorted from blood. Subset in this sample: CD45RA-negative fraction. Source of these receptors: a man younger than 35 in good health.

This clone was seen only a few times. V and J are TRBV2 and TRBJ1-1; the match to TRBD1 covers 11 bases. Germline CDR1 SNHLY, CDR2 FYNNEI. Trimming at V came to 6 bases and at J to 0 bases, leaving 0 bases not matched to a gene. The CDR3 is 14 residues long. As DNA, the CDR3 is TGTGCCAGCAGGGGACAGGGGGTGAACACTGAAGCTTTCTTT. Translation gives CASRGQGVNTEAFF. Full variable domain (rest looked up from reference TRBV2 and TRBJ1-1): EPEVTQTPSHQVTQMGQEVILRCVPISNHLYFYWYRQILGQKVEFLVSFYNNEISEKSEIFDDQFSVERPDGSNFTLKIRSTKLEDSAMYFCASRGQGVNTEAFFGQGTRLTVV.

This clone was found once. The chain uses TRBV7-2 and TRBJ2-7, with D tentatively TRBD1 (6 bases). In germline, CDR1 is SGHTA, CDR2 FQGNSA. V shed 3 bases and J shed 6 bases, with 18 bases lying between them. The CDR3 is 15 amino acids. This CDR3 is CASSFRWGLEGEQYF. The DNA for the CDR3 is TGTGCCAGCAGCTTCCGTTGGGGGCTCGAGGGCGAGCAGTACTTC.

The chain joins TRBV29-1 to TRBJ2-4, with D uncertain. Germline CDR1 SQVTM, CDR2 ANQGSEA. The ends were cut back, 4 bases at V and 8 bases at J, with 12 bases in the middle. The CDR3 consists of 12 residues. The CDR3 DNA reads as TGCAGCGTTGGAGACCTGTGGGACATTCAGTACTTC. Amino acids: CSVGDLWDIQYF.

The rearrangement joins TRBV6-1 to TRBJ2-7, with a possible D match to TRBD1 (7 bases). This CDR3 contains 15 residues. Looked up from germline, CDR1 is MNHNS and CDR2 is SASEGT. Trimming shortened V by 4 bases and J by 3 bases, and 16 bases separated the two germline ends. The CDR3 sequence is CASSGGTALSYEQYF. CDR3 nucleotides: TGTGCCAGCAGTGGCGGGACAGCCTTAAGCTACGAGCAGTACTTC.

The genes are TRBV7-9 and TRBJ2-1; 8 bases fit TRBD2. The ends lost 8 bases at V and 7 bases at J; junction bases unmatched: 10. This CDR3 is built from 14 residues. Germline-derived CDR1 and CDR2 are SEHNR and FQNEAQ (reference sequence). This CDR3 reads CASELTRGGNEQFF. The CDR3 region has the DNA TGTGCCAGCGAACTTACCCGGGGGGGGAATGAGCAGTTCTTC.

J is TRBJ2-5 and V is TRBV11-2, with 11 positions matching TRBD1. Unmatched junction bases numbered 6, after V lost 5 bases and J lost 4 bases. Germline V gives CDR1 SGHAT, CDR2 FQNNGV. The CDR3 has 15 amino acids. The CDR3 sequence is CASSRAGTGGETQYF. The CDR3 nucleotides read TGTGCCAGCAGCAGAGCCGGGACAGGGGGAGAGACCCAGTACTTC.

This clone has a handful of counts. V and J are TRBV30 and TRBJ1-4, with no clear D. V lost 0 bases and J lost 8, with 13 bases in between. The length of the CDR3 is 14 residues. Germline-derived CDR1 and CDR2 are GTSNPN and SVGIG (reference sequence). The CDR3 DNA sequence: TGTGCCTGGAGTGTACCTGGGGTACAAGAAAAACTGTTTTTT. It yields the protein CAWSVPGVQEKLFF. Complete variable domain (other parts from reference TRBV30 and TRBJ1-4): SQTIHQWPATLVQPVGSPLSLECTVEGTSNPNLYWYRQAAGRGLQLLFYSVGIGQISSEVPQNLSASRPQDRQFILSSKKLLLSDSGFYLCAWSVPGVQEKLFFGSGTQLSVL.

There are a few counts of this clone. This sequence joins TRBV2 and TRBJ2-6; D perhaps matches TRBD1 (6 bases). V was pared by 4 bases and J by 1 base, with 14 bases between. The CDR3 has 17 amino acids. CDR1 is SNHLY and CDR2 is FYNNEI in the germline V gene. As DNA, the CDR3 is TGTGCCAGCAGTGGCCCCCGAACAGGGTCTGGGGCCAACGTCCTGACTTTC. Amino acid sequence: CASSGPRTGSGANVLTF.

This clone was detected only a few times. The sample carries other DNA sequences with the same CDR3. V and J are TRBV5-6 and TRBJ2-7; D is unresolved. The CDR3 contains 16 residues. Trimming took 4 bases from V and 1 from J, leaving 18 bases between them. Germline CDR1 is SGHDT and CDR2 is YYEEEE. This CDR3 reads CASSPRVGFLSYEQYF. DNA for the CDR3: TGTGCCAGCAGCCCAAGGGTCGGGTTTTTGTCCTACGAGCAGTACTTC.

The rearrangement joins TRBV5-1 to TRBJ2-3, with a weak D call TRBD1 (7 bases). Trimming stripped 4 bases from V and 1 base from J, with 16 bases between. CDR1 is SGHRS, CDR2 YFSETQ, per germline. The CDR3 is 16 amino acids. The CDR3 coding sequence is TGCGCCAGCAGCAGGCAGGGGGACTCGGGCACAGATACGCAGTATTTT. Encoded protein: CASSRQGDSGTDTQYF.

The genes are TRBV5-4 and TRBJ2-4, with D perhaps matching TRBD1 (6 bases). V lost 3 bases, J lost 0 bases, and 10 bases lay in between. The CDR3 consists of 15 residues. CDR1 is SGHNT and CDR2 is YYREEE in the germline V gene (reference sequence). CDR3 amino acids: CASSYQGPAKNIQYF. CDR3 DNA: TGTGCCAGCAGCTACCAGGGGCCAGCCAAAAACATTCAGTACTTC. The variable domain in full, with the rest retrieved from reference TRBV5-4 and TRBJ2-4, is ETGVTQSPTHLIKTRGQQVTLRCSSQSGHNTVSWYQQALGQGPQFIFQYYREEENGRGNFPPRFSGLQFPNYSSELNVNALELDDSALYLCASSYQGPAKNIQYFGAGTRLSVL.

This clone showed up just a few times. This sequence joins TRBV19 and TRBJ1-5; 7 bases are a match to TRBD1. Germline V gene data show CDR1 as LNHDA and CDR2 as SQIVND (reference sequence). The CDR3 consists of 16 residues. V lost 5 bases, J lost 6 bases, and 13 bases stayed unmatched. CDR3: CASSPWVGQAGQPQHF. As DNA, the CDR3 is TGTGCCAGTAGTCCCTGGGTTGGACAGGCTGGTCAGCCCCAGCATTTT.

This chain uses TRBV29-1 with TRBJ2-7; maybe TRBD2 (5 bases). From germline, CDR1 is SQVTM and CDR2 ANQGSEA. The CDR3 consists of 12 residues. V lost 4 bases to trimming and J lost 7 bases, with 14 bases between them. This chain's CDR3 is CSVASGAQEQYF. The CDR3 nucleotides read TGCAGCGTTGCAAGCGGAGCCCAAGAGCAGTACTTC.

The V gene is TRBV7-9, the J gene TRBJ2-3; 7 bases align to TRBD1. The V and J ends lost 7 bases and 1 base, in that order; junction bases with no gene match: 8. This CDR3 contains 15 residues. In germline, CDR1 is SEHNR, CDR2 FQNEAQ (reference sequence). CDR3 sequence reads: CASTTEGGGTDTQYF. CDR3 DNA: TGTGCCAGCACCACGGAAGGGGGCGGCACAGATACGCAGTATTTT.

V gene TRBV6-6 combines with J gene TRBJ2-2; D may be TRBD1 (6 bases). Trimming pared 2 bases from V and 0 bases from J, leaving 10 bases between. The CDR3 runs to 16 residues. Germline V gives CDR1 MNHNY, CDR2 SVGAGI (reference sequence). The CDR3 here is CASSYGWGPNTGELFF. The CDR3 region has the DNA TGTGCCAGCAGTTACGGCTGGGGGCCGAACACCGGGGAGCTGTTTTTT.

This clone has a handful of counts. The CDR3 spells CASSYNLRSAEAFF. As DNA, the CDR3 is TGTGCCAGCAGTTATAACCTACGGAGCGCTGAAGCTTTCTTT. This chain connects TRBV6-6 to TRBJ1-1, with D uncertain. The germline V and J ends were trimmed by 3 bases and 6 bases, with 14 bases remaining between them. The germline gives CDR1 MNHNY, CDR2 SVGAGI (reference sequence). This CDR3 region has 14 residues.

As concerns this clone: Distinct nucleotide sequences in the sample also encode this CDR3. The gene calls are TRBV5-1 and TRBJ2-3; D may correspond to TRBD1 or TRBD2 (5 bases each). V was shortened by 4 bases and J by 2 bases, with 11 bases between the two germline ends. From germline, CDR1 is SGHRS and CDR2 YFSETQ. CDR3 size: 14 residues. Here the CDR3 DNA reads TGCGCCAGCAGCCCTGGGACGGCCACAGATACGCAGTATTTT. Its protein product is CASSPGTATDTQYF. The full variable domain, rest sourced from reference TRBV5-1 and TRBJ2-3, is KAGVTQTPRYLIKTRGQQVTLSCSPISGHRSVSWYQQTPGQGLQFLFEYFSETQRNKGNFPGRFSGRQFSNSRSEMNVSTLELGDSALYLCASSPGTATDTQYFGPGTRLTVL.

The chain uses TRBV6-1 and TRBJ2-1, with 7 bases identical to TRBD1. J was trimmed by 6 bases and V by 8 bases; bases with no gene match: 7. The CDR3 covers 13 residues. Germline CDR1 and CDR2: MNHNS and SASEGT. CDR3 sequence (DNA): TGTGCCAGCCATAGGACAGGTTCCAATGAGCAGTTCTTC. Translating gives CASHRTGSNEQFF.